This section outlines one T cell receptor (beta chain) sequence together with its context. Its specificity is unknown. A second 7 to 11 cycle PCR used barcoded and J-beta primers. A tag from a template-switch adaptor with 12 random nucleotides marked each cDNA molecule. One entry per CDR3 protein, called by TCRdb with MiXCR from the 5' RACE reads. The table shows some 760,000 distinct CDR3 sequences, with just under 25% occurring only once. These data come from a study of blood T cells in healthy people across ages. Findings of the study overall: Across the age range, TCR beta diversity per million T cells fell in a roughly linear way. Fewer expanded clones and more diversity marked long-lived versus aged donors.

Trimming took off 2 bases at V and 2 bases at J, with 27 bases between the two ends. The V gene's germline CDR1 is SGHVS and CDR2 FQNEAQ. The CDR3 is 20 amino acids. A further study also used this sample, focusing on T cells of mothers and their children.

This sequence was found in a boy aged 5-17 years in good health. The sequencing sample was made of blood. The chain recombines TRBV7-8 with TRBJ2-5; D may be TRBD1 (6 bases). CDR3 bases: TGTGCCAGCAGCTTACTCACGGGTTGGGGGCGCGGTAGCTGGCAAGAGACCCAGTACTTC. Its protein is CASSLLTGWGRGSWQETQYF. The full variable domain, with the rest looked up from reference TRBV7-8 and TRBJ2-5, is GAGVSQSPRYKVAKRGQDVALRCDPISGHVSLFWYQQALGQGPEFLTYFQNEAQLDKSGLPSDRFFAERPEGSVSTLKIQRTQQEDSAVYLCASSLLTGWGRGSWQETQYFGPGTRLLVL.